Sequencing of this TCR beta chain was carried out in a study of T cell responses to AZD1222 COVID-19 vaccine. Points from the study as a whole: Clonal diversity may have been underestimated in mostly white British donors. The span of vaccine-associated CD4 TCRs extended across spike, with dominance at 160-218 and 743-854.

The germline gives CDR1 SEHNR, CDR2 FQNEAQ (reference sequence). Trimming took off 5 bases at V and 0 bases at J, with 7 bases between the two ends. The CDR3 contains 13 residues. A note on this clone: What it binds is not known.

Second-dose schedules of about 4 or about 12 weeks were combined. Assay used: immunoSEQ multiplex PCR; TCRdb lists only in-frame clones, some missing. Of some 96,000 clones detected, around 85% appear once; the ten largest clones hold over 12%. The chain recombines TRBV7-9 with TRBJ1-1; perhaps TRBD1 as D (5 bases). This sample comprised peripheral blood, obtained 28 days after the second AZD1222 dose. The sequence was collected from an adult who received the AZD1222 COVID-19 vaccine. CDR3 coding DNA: TGTGCCAGCAGCAGGGGCGTGAACACTGAAGCTTTCTTT. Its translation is CASSRGVNTEAFF.